The 17 T cell receptor beta chains below all came from one sample that was sequenced in a study of shared clonotypes between healthy human individuals. It was CD45RO-negative cells, positively selected for CCR7, that made up naive CD8 cells, with terminally differentiated effector memory CD45RA+ cells excluded. Assay: immunoSEQ multiplex PCR; the TCRdb copy retains only in-frame clones and omits some. The sample has millions of clones; roughly 95% are singletons. Sequencing was performed on naive CD8+ T cells sorted from blood. Every receptor here comes from a man aged 18 to 35 in good health.

The chain combines TRBV2 with TRBJ2-5, with 12 bases lining up with TRBD2. Matching the DNA end better, TRBJ2-7 makes the J call doubtful. Germline values: CDR1 SNHLY, CDR2 FYNNEI. CDR3 length: 15 amino acids. The CDR3 sequence is CASSPWTSGIYEQYF. CDR3 DNA: TGTGCCAGCAGTCCTTGGACTAGCGGGATCTACGAGCAGTACTTC.

The CDR3 here is CASSPRVESYGYTF. The CDR3 DNA sequence: TGTGCCAGCAGTCCCCGGGTGGAATCATATGGCTACACCTTC. The J gene is TRBJ1-2, the V gene TRBV9; no firm D call. Germline values: CDR1 SGDLS, CDR2 YYNGEE. The CDR3 has 14 residues. The V gene lost 5 bases and the J gene lost 5 bases, with 16 bases spanning the gap.

This rearrangement joins TRBV7-2 to TRBJ1-6; maybe TRBD1 (6 bases). Trimming stripped 1 base from V and 7 bases from J, with 17 bases between. Germline V lookup: CDR1 SGHTA, CDR2 FQGNSA. The CDR3 extends over 17 amino acids. This CDR3 reads CASSLEGRGLTNSPLHF. The CDR3 nucleotides read TGTGCCAGCAGCTTAGAGGGCAGGGGCCTGACAAATTCACCCCTCCACTTT.

The chain links TRBV9 to TRBJ2-1; D is undetermined. The CDR3 extends over 13 amino acids. Trimming shortened V by 0 bases and J by 10 bases, and 11 bases separated the two germline ends. From germline, CDR1 is SGDLS and CDR2 YYNGEE. DNA of the CDR3: TGTGCCAGCAGCGTAGGAAGAGATCAAGAGCAGTTCTTC. This encodes CASSVGRDQEQFF.

V gene TRBV4-1 combines with J gene TRBJ1-5; D gene unclear. The CDR3 is 17 residues long. Trimming removed 0 bases from V and 6 bases from J, with 18 bases in between. Germline V gene data show CDR1 as MGHRA and CDR2 as YSYEKL. The CDR3 DNA reads as TGCGCCAGCAGCCAAGATCTCATGGCACCGGCCCGTCAGCCCCAGCATTTT. Its translation is CASSQDLMAPARQPQHF.

This sequence joins TRBV27 and TRBJ2-7, with a weak D call TRBD2 (6 bases). This CDR3 contains 15 residues. V lost 3 bases to trimming and J lost 5 bases, with 17 bases between them. CDR1 is MNHEY, CDR2 SMNVEV, per germline (reference sequence). The CDR3 protein is CASSFGTATGNEQYF. CDR3 DNA: TGTGCCAGCAGTTTTGGGACTGCCACTGGGAACGAGCAGTACTTC.

The chain uses TRBV23-1 and TRBJ1-6; the D gene is possibly TRBD1 (5 bases). TRBV23-1 is classed as an ORF, of uncertain function. V was cut by 8 bases and J by 3 bases, with 17 bases left in between. The CDR3 totals 16 residues. The DNA for the CDR3 is TGCGCCAGCCTTTCCCCGGGGCAGAGCTATAATTCACCCCTCCACTTT. Protein product: CASLSPGQSYNSPLHF.

The V call is TRBV27, the J call TRBJ2-5; 8 bases are shared with TRBD2. J gave up 1 base and V 2 bases, and 12 bases lay outside the gene matches. The CDR3 runs 18 residues. Germline V gene data show CDR1 as MNHEY and CDR2 as SMNVEV (reference sequence). CDR3: CASSLIGPGLAVQETQYF. As DNA, the CDR3 is TGTGCCAGCAGTTTAATCGGTCCCGGACTAGCAGTCCAAGAGACCCAGTACTTC.

This chain links TRBV19 with TRBJ2-7, with 7 positions matching TRBD2. Germline V gives CDR1 LNHDA, CDR2 SQIVND (reference sequence). V lost 3 bases, J lost 2 bases, and 7 bases stayed unmatched. CDR3 size: 15 residues. CDR3 loop: CASSISSGETYEQYF. As DNA, the CDR3 is TGTGCCAGTAGTATTTCAAGCGGGGAGACCTACGAGCAGTACTTC.

The chain employs TRBV4-3 and TRBJ2-5, with TRBD2 matching over 9 bases. The ends lost 4 bases at V and 2 bases at J; junction bases unmatched: 5. Per germline, CDR1 LGHNA and CDR2 YSLEER. This CDR3 region has 15 residues. CDR3 region: CASSLTTSGQETQYF. The CDR3 coding sequence is TGCGCCAGCAGCCTAACTACTAGCGGGCAAGAGACCCAGTACTTC.

This clone turned up a few times. The same CDR3 also results from other DNA sequences found in this sample. DNA for the CDR3: TGTGCCAGCAGTTACGAGGGGAACACTGAAGCTTTCTTT. Its translation: CASSYEGNTEAFF. The V call is TRBV6-5, the J call TRBJ1-1; D remains ambiguous. This CDR3 has 13 amino acids. The V end lost 2 bases, the J end lost 1 base, and 5 bases lay between the germline ends. Germline V gene lookup returns CDR1 MNHEY and CDR2 SVGAGI.

The table lists this clone with a few counts. V usage is TRBV30 and J usage is TRBJ2-7; TRBD1 matches 11 bases. CDR3 length equals 14 residues. The trim removed 4 bases at V and 4 bases at J, leaving 6 bases unmatched. The germline V gene has CDR1 GTSNPN and CDR2 SVGIG (reference sequence). The DNA for the CDR3 is TGTGCCTGGACCCGGACAGGGGGCTGGTACGAGCAGTACTTC. Amino acid sequence: CAWTRTGGWYEQYF.

The rearrangement uses TRBV5-4 and TRBJ2-5, with 8 bases that match TRBD1. There are 16 residues in the CDR3. The trim removed 1 base at V and 5 bases at J, leaving 10 bases unmatched. Germline V gives CDR1 SGHNT, CDR2 YYREEE (reference sequence). DNA of the CDR3: TGTGCCAGCAGCTTGAATCTAGAGACAGGGGTCGAGACCCAGTACTTC. Residues: CASSLNLETGVETQYF.

V and J are TRBV5-1 and TRBJ2-1; 15 bases map to TRBD2. V was clipped by 3 bases and J by 8 bases; unmatched bases: 3. Germline values: CDR1 SGHRS, CDR2 YFSETQ. The CDR3 totals 15 residues. CDR3: CASSWTSGRADEQFF. CDR3 in DNA: TGCGCCAGCAGCTGGACTAGCGGGAGGGCCGATGAGCAGTTCTTC.

This clone was detected only once. The chain has TRBV27 and TRBJ1-2, with TRBD1 as a possible D gene (5 bases). The CDR3 extends over 13 amino acids. Trimming removed 2 bases at V and 8 bases at J, with 12 bases between. Germline-derived CDR1 and CDR2 are MNHEY and SMNVEV (reference sequence). The CDR3 loop reads CASSLEQGWGYTF. The CDR3 DNA follows: TGTGCCAGCAGTTTAGAGCAGGGTTGGGGCTACACCTTC.

The J gene is TRBJ2-5, the V gene TRBV4-3, with 7 bases that match TRBD1. V lost 3 bases, J lost 0 bases, and 4 bases stayed unmatched. The germline V gene encodes CDR1 LGHNA and CDR2 YSLEER. The CDR3 totals 15 residues. In DNA form, the CDR3 reads TGCGCCAGCAGCCAGGGGACAGCGTACCAAGAGACCCAGTACTTC. It translates to CASSQGTAYQETQYF.

This rearrangement joins TRBV5-5 to TRBJ2-7; 12 bases are shared with TRBD2. The CDR3 consists of 16 residues. V trimming: 1 base; J trimming: 5 bases; junction bases outside the gene matches: 7. Germline V gene sequence: CDR1 SGHKS, CDR2 YYEKEE (reference sequence). The CDR3 DNA reads as TGTGCCAGCAGCTTGCTAGCGGGAGGGCCTAACAACGAGCAGTACTTC. As protein: CASSLLAGGPNNEQYF.